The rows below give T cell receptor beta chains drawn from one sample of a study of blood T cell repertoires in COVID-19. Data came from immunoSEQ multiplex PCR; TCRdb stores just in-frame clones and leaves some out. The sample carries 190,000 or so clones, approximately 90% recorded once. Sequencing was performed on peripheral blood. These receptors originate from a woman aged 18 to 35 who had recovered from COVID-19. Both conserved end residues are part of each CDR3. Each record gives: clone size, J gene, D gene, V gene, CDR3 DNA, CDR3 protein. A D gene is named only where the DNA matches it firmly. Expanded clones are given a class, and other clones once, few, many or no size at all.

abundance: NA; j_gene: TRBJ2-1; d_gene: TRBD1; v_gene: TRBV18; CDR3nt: TGTGCCAGCTCACCCGACAGGGGGCGCGTCCGGGGTGAGCAGTTCTTC; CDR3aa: CASSPDRGRVRGEQFF
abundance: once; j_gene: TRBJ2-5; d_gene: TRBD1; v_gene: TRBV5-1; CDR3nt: TGCGCCAGCAGCACCGAGAATATAGACAGGGCCCGAGAGACCCAGTACTTC; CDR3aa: CASSTENIDRARETQYF
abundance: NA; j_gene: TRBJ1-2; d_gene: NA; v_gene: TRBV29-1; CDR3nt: TGCAGCGCTGGGCAGGGGCATGGCTACACCTTC; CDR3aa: CSAGQGHGYTF
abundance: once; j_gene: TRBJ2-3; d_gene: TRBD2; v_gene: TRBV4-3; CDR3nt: TGCGCCAGCAGCCCAGATAAGACTAGCGGGAGATGGGCAGATACGCAGTATTTT; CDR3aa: CASSPDKTSGRWADTQYF
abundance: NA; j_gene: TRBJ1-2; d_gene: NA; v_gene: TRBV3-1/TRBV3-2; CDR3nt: TGTGCCAGCAGTCTCAGGGTAGGGCATGGCTACACCTTC; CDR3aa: CASSLRVGHGYTF
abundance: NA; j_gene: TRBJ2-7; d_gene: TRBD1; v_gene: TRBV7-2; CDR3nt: TGTGCCAGCAGCTTAGGGACAGGGGTCTCCTACGAGCAGTACTTC; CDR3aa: CASSLGTGVSYEQYF
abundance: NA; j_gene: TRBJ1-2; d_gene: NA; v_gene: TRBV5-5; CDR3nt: TGTGCCAGCAGCTCCGCAGGGGTGCGCTATGGCTACACCTTC; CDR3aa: CASSSAGVRYGYTF
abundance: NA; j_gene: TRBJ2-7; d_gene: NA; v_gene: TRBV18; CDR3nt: TGTGCCAGCTCCGGAGATACCTACGAGCAGTACTTC; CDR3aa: CASSGDTYEQYF
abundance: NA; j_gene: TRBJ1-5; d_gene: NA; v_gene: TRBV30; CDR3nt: TGTGCCTGGAGTAGTCAGGGGCATCAGCCCCAGCATTTT; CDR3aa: CAWSSQGHQPQHF
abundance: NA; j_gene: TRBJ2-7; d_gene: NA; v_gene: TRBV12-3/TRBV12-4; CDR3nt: TGTGCCAGCAGTCGGACAGAAAACTACGAGCAGTACTTC; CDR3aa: CASSRTENYEQYF
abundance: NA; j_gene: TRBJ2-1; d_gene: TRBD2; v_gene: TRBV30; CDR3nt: TGTGCCTGGAGTCGGACTAGCGGGAGGGCCGGGAAGCAGTTCTTC; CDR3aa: CAWSRTSGRAGKQFF